This T cell receptor (beta chain) is drawn from a study of read filtering for tumor transcriptome and immune sequencing (TCRdb year 2020). The study in broad terms: The cohort had about 17 male and 14 female patients with a mean age of roughly 64 years, ranging from about 47 to 90. One of the main goals was to work out a read-filtering strategy for immune repertoire data, in particular whether clonotypes backed by only a single read should be removed. Using the same bone marrow samples, the study compared TCR repertoires obtained by targeted immune repertoire sequencing with those obtained by bulk whole-transcriptome sequencing. Under revised international staging, about 8 patients fell into R-ISS I, 15 or so into R-ISS II and 7 into R-ISS III. Whole-transcriptome libraries were prepared with the TruSeq RNA Access Library Prep Kit after DNase treatment. Per sample, about 4.05 to 11 million TCR-region mapped reads were obtained with IR-seq, compared with only about 80 to 1,400 with RNA-seq.

In the germline V gene (reference sequence), CDR1 corresponds to SEHNR and CDR2 to FQNEAQ. After removal of 10 bases from V and 0 bases from J, the junction retains 14 bases not matched to a gene. The CDR3 starts with the cysteine, ends with the phenylalanine, and has 18 residues. Only the CDR3 DNA is retained, 54 bases long and in frame from the first base. Every patient had bone marrow sampled at the time of active disease. Bone marrow mononuclear cells were isolated by Ficoll-Hypaque density gradient centrifugation. Myeloma plasma cells were removed and CD138-negative cells were collected by negative selection after labeling with CD138 magnetic microbeads on a MACS separator. Flow cytometry with CD138 antibodies on an Attune NxT was used to check how pure the isolated cells were. Total RNA was extracted with TRIzol reagent and quantified with a NanoDrop spectrophotometer. For each patient, the CD138-negative bone marrow sample underwent paired RNA-seq and IR-seq.

The investigation overall reported the following: The sorted CD138-negative fraction was a mixed bone marrow immune population, not purified T cells. Compared with RNA-seq, IR-seq captured clonotypes at much greater depth and more reliably, and a smaller IR-seq throughput was enough to identify most of the shared clonotypes. The correlation between IR-seq and RNA-seq shared clonotype proportions rose when single-read clonotypes were removed. Single-read clonotypes made up roughly 82% of clonotypes but approximately 3.5% of total reads in IR-seq, and just under 75% of clonotypes and roughly 48% of reads in RNA-seq.

TCR libraries were constructed from roughly 380 ng RNA using the Immunoverse kit, and molecular barcoded adaptors covering alpha/delta and beta/gamma chains were employed. TCR library preparation used the same RNA that was used for transcriptome sequencing. TCR libraries were sequenced on an Illumina HiSeq 4000 with 2 x 150 cycles. On the study's bioinformatics: Using MiXCR, which included quality filtering and error correction, TCR reads were aligned to human V, D, J and C references and then assembled into CDR3 clonotypes. Clonotype counts and gene usage diversity were analyzed with the tcR package in R. Raw mapping reads were checked after the RNA-seq reads had been mapped by STAR aligner version 2.5.3a onto the human GRCh37 genome. To test how sequencing depth affected the clonotypes detected, IR-seq fastq files were randomly downsampled with Seqtk 1.3. Through fastp at Q25 and MiXCR, TCRdb rebuilt clones from the public reads, retaining in-frame beta chains. For every CDR3 protein sequence, its rows merge into one entry that carries the most common genes and DNA. These V and J calls originate from TCRdb's pipeline instead of the authors' own analysis. The sample includes tens of thousands of distinct CDR3 sequences, with roughly an eighth observed a single time. Of the sample, about 36% falls within the top ten clones.

This clonotype was observed many times. It has no known antigen specificity. Base quality data are lacking; no much larger clone is found one base away. The sequenced sample consisted of a population of CD138-negative cells sorted from bone marrow. Read against the paper, the sample's cell subset or site label means: bone marrow mononuclear cells depleted of CD138+ plasma/myeloma cells by negative magnetic selection. The chain employs TRBV7-9 and TRBJ2-6, with 8 bases in between that match TRBD2. The TCR comes from a donor at least 40 years old with multiple myeloma. This receptor carries the CDR3 CATLVPSREGSGANVLTF. Here is the DNA: TGTGCCACCCTAGTCCCCAGCCGGGAGGGCTCTGGGGCCAACGTCCTGACTTTC. With all but the CDR3 taken from the reference TRBV7-9 and TRBJ2-6 genes, the full variable domain is: DTGVSQNPRHKITKRGQNVTFRCDPISEHNRLYWYRQTLGQGPEFLTYFQNEAQLEKSRLLSDRFSAERPKGSFSTLEIQRTEQGDSAMYLCATLVPSREGSGANVLTFGAGSRLTVL.